This T cell receptor (beta chain) emerged from a study of metastatic and nonmetastatic thyroid tumors. Background on the study: Repertoire comparison spanned blood and tumor or nodule tissue of malignant and benign thyroid patients. Study findings and constraints: The study reportedly found significantly higher TCR beta diversity in malignant thyroid tumors than benign nodules, in blood and tumor.

In the original workflow: CDR3 was compared across clinicopathological groups, and the resulting differences were used to build a distant-metastasis classifier for papillary thyroid cancer. TCRdb called clones again from the PCR reads with MiXCR. What appears here as the V and J calls and clone size reflects TCRdb's work, not the paper's. The sample contains about 27,000 clones, around 17% of which appear only once. Ten or more counts support this clone. Its antigen is as yet unknown. Treatment of any kind had been given to no patient before thyroid surgery. This CDR3 contains 15 residues. Germline loops: CDR1 MDHEN, CDR2 SYDVKM. J gave up 3 bases and V 8 bases, and 12 bases lay outside the gene matches.

The sample taken for sequencing was blood. The receptor comes from a male donor with papillary thyroid cancer or a benign thyroid nodule (not recorded which). Some clones in this sample may be carry-over from other donors' samples. V and J are TRBV28 and TRBJ2-7; TRBD2 matches 8 bases. In nucleotides, the CDR3 is TGTGCCAGCTCTATCCCGGGACTAGGAGTCTACGAGCAGTACTTC. It specifies CASSIPGLGVYEQYF. Full variable domain (remainder filled in from reference TRBV28 and TRBJ2-7): DVKVTQSSRYLVKRTGEKVFLECVQDMDHENMFWYRQDPGLGLRLIYFSYDVKMKEKGDIPEGYSVSREKKERFSLILESASTNQTSMYLCASSIPGLGVYEQYFGPGTRLTVT.